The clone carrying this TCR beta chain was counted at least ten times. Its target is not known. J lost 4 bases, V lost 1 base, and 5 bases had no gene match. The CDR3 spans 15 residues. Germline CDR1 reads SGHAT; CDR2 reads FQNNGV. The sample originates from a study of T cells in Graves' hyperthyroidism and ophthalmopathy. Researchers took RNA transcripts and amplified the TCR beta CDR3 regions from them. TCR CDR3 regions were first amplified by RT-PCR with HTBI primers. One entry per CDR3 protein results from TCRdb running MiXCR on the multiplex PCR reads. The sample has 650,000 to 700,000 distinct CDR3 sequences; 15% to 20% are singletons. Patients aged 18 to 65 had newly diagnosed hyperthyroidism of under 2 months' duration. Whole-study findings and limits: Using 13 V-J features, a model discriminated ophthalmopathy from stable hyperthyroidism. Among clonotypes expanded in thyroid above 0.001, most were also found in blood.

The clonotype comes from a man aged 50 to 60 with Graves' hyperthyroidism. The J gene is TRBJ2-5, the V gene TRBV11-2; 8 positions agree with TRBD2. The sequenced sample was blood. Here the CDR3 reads CASSLAWSGRETQYF. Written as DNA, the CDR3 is TGTGCCAGCAGCTTAGCTTGGAGCGGGAGAGAGACCCAGTACTTC.